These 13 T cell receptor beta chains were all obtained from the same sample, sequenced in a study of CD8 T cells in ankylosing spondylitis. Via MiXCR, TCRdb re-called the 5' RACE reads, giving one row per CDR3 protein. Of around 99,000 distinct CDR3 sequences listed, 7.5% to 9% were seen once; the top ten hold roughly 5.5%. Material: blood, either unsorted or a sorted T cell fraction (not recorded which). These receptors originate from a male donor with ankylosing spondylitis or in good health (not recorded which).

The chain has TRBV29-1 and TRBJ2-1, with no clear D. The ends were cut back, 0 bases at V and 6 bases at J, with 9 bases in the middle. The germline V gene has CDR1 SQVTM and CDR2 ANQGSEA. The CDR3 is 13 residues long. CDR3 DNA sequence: TGCAGCGTTGAAGATATGGCTAGCAATGAGCAGTTCTTC. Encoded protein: CSVEDMASNEQFF.

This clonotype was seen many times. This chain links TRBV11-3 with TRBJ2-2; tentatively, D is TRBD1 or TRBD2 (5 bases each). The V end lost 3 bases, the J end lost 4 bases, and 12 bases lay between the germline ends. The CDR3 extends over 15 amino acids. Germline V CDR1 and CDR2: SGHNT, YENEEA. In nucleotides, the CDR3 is TGTGCCAGCAGCTTTGAGGGGACGGGCACCGGGGAGCTGTTTTTT. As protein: CASSFEGTGTGELFF. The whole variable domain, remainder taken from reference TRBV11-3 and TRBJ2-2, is EAGVVQSPRYKIIEKKQPVAFWCNPISGHNTLYWYLQNLGQGPELLIRYENEEAVDDSQLPKDRFSAERLKGVDSTLKIQPAELGDSAVYLCASSFEGTGTGELFFGEGSRLTVL.

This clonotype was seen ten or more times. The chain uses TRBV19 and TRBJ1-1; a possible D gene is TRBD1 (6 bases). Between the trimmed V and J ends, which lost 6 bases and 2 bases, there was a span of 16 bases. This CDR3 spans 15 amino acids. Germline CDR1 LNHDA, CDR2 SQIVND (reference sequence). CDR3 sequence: CASRDQPRGNTEAFF. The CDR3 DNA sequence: TGTGCCAGTAGAGACCAGCCCAGGGGAAACACTGAAGCTTTCTTT.

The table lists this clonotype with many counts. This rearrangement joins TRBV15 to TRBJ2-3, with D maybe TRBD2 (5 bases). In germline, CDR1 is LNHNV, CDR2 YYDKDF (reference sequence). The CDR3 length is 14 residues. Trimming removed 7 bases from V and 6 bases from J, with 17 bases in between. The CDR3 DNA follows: TGTGCCACCACCGAGCGGTCGGGCGGGGATACGCAGTATTTT. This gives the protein CATTERSGGDTQYF.

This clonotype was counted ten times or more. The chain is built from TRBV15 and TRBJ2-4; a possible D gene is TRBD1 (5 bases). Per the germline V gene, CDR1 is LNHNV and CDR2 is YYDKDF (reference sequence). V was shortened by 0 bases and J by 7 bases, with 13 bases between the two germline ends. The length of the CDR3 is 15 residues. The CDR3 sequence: CATSREAGLGNIQYF. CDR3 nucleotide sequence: TGTGCCACCAGCAGAGAAGCAGGGTTGGGGAACATTCAGTACTTC.

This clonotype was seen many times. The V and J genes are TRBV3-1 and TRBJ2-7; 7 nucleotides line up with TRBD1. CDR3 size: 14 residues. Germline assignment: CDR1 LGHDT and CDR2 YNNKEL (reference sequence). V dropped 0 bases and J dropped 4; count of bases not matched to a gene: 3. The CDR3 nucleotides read TGTGCCAGCAGCCAAGAGCACAGGGGTTACGAGCAGTACTTC. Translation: CASSQEHRGYEQYF.

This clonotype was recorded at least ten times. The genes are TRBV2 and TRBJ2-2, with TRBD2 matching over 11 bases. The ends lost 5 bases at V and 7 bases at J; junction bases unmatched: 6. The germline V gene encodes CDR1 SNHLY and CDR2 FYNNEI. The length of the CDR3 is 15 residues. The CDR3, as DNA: TGTGCCAGCAGTTATAGCGGGGGGGCCGACGGGGAGCTGTTTTTT. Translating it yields CASSYSGGADGELFF.

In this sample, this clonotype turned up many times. The CDR3 is CASLAGGTNEQFF. CDR3 nucleotides: TGTGCCAGCCTAGCGGGGGGAACCAATGAGCAGTTCTTC. The chain couples TRBV7-3 to TRBJ2-1, with 11 bases lining up with TRBD2. The germline V gene has CDR1 SGHTA and CDR2 FQGTGA. CDR3 length equals 13 residues. J was trimmed by 6 bases and V by 8 bases; bases with no gene match: 3. Filled out from reference TRBV7-3 and TRBJ2-1, the complete variable domain reads GAGVSQTPSNKVTEKGKYVELRCDPISGHTALYWYRQSLGQGPEFLIYFQGTGAADDSGLPNDRFFAVRPEGSVSTLKIQRTERGDSAVYLCASLAGGTNEQFFGPGTRLTVL.

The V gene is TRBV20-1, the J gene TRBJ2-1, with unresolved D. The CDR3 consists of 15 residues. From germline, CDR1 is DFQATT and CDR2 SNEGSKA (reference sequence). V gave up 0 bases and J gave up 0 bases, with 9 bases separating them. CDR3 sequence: CSARDAKSSYNEQFF. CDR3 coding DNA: TGCAGTGCTAGAGACGCCAAAAGCTCCTACAATGAGCAGTTCTTC.

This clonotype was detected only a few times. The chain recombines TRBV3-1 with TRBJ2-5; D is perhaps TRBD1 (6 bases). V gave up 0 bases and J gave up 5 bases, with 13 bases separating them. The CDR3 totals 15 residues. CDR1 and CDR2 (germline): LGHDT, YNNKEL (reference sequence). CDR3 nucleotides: TGTGCCAGCAGCCAAGAATTCAGGGGCGCGGAGACCCAGTACTTC. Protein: CASSQEFRGAETQYF.

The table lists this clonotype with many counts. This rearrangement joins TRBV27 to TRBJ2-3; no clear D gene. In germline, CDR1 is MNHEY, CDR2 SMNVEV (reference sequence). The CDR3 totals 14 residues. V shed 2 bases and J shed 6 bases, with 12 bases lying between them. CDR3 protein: CASSLGSSVDTQYF. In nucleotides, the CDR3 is TGTGCCAGCAGTTTAGGCTCCTCGGTCGATACGCAGTATTTT.

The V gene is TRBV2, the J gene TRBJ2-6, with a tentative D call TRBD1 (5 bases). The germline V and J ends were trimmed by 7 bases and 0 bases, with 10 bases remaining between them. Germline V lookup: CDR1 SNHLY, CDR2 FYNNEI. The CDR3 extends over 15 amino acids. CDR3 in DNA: TGTGCCAGCAACGACAGAAGCTCTGGGGCCAACGTCCTGACTTTC. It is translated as CASNDRSSGANVLTF.

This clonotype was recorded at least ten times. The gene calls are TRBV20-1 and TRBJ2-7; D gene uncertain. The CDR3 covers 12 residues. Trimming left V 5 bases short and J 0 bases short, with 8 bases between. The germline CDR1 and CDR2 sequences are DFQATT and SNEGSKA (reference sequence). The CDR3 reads CSAGFSSYEQYF. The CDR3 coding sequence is TGCAGTGCTGGTTTCAGCTCCTACGAGCAGTACTTC.